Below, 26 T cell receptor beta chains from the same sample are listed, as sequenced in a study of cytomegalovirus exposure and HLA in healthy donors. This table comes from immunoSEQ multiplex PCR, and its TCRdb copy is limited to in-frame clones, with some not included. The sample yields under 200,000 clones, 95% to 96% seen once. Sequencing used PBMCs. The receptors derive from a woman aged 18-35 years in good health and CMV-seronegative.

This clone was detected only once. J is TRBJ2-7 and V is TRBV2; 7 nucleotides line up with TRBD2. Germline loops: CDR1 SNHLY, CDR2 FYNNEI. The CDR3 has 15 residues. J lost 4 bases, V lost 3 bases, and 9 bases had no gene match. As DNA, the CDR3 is TGTGCCAGCAGTGACGTTACGGGGGGTAGATACGAGCAGTACTTC. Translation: CASSDVTGGRYEQYF.

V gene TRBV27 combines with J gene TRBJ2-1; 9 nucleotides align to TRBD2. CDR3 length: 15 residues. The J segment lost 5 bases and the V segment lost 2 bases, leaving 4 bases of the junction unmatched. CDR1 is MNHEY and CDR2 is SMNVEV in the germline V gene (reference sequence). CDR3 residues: CASSLRGGAHNEQFF. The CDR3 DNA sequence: TGTGCCAGCAGTTTACGCGGGGGGGCTCACAATGAGCAGTTCTTC.

CDR3 in DNA: TGTGCCATCAGGGGAGGAGATGAAAAACTGTTTTTT. The encoded protein is CAIRGGDEKLFF. The V call is TRBV10-3, the J call TRBJ1-4; D is uncertain. From germline, CDR1 is ENHRY and CDR2 SYGVKD. Deletions cut 6 bases from V and 6 bases from J, with 8 bases between. CDR3 length: 12 amino acids.

The CDR3 DNA is TGTGCCAGTTCTGTCGACGGGAACCAAGAGACCCAGTACTTC. It translates to CASSVDGNQETQYF. The chain links TRBV19 to TRBJ2-5; a possible D gene is TRBD2 (5 bases). The CDR3 extends over 14 amino acids. The germline V gene has CDR1 LNHDA and CDR2 SQIVND (reference sequence). V lost 8 bases, J lost 0 bases, and 13 bases lay in between.

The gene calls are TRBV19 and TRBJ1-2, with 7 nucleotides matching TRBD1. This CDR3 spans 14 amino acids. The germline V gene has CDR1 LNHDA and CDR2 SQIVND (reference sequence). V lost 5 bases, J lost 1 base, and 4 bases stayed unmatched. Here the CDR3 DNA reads TGTGCCAGTAGTGGACGGGACAGTAACTATGGCTACACCTTC. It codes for CASSGRDSNYGYTF.

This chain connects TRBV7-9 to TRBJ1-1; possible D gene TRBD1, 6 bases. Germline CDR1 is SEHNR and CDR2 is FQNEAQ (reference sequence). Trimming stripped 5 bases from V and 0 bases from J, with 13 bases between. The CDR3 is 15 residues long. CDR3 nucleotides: TGTGCCAGCAGCGCGAGGACAGCCATGAACACTGAAGCTTTCTTT. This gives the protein CASSARTAMNTEAFF.

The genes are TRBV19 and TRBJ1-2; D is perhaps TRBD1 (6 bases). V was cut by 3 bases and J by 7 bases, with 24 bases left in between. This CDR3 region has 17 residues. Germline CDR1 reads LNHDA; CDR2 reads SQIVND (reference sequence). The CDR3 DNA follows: TGTGCCAGTAGTATGGGTGGAGTTTCGGGACAAGGAGGTGGCTACACCTTC. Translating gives CASSMGGVSGQGGGYTF.

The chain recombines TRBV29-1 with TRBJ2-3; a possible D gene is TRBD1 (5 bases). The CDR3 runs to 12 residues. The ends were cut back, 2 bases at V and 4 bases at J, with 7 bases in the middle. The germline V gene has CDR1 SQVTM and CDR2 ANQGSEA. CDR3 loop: CSVEQGADTQYF. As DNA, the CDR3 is TGCAGCGTTGAACAGGGTGCAGATACGCAGTATTTT.

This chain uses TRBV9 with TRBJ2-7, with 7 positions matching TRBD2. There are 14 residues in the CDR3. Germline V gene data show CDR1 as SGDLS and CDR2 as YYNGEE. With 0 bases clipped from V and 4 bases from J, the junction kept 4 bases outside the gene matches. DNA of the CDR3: TGTGCCAGCAGCGTAGTTGCTAGCGGTTACGAGCAGTACTTC. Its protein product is CASSVVASGYEQYF.

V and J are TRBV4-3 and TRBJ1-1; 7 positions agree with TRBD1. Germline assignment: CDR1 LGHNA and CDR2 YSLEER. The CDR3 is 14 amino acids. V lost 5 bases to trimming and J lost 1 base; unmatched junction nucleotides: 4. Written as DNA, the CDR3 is TGCGCCAGCAGCACCCGACAGGGGAACACTGAAGCTTTCTTT. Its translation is CASSTRQGNTEAFF.

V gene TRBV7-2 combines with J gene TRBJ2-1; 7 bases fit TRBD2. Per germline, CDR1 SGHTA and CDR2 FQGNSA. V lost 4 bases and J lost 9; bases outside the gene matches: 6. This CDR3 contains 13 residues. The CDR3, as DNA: TGTGCCAGCAGCTGGCTAGCGGACTTTGAGCAGTTCTTC. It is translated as CASSWLADFEQFF. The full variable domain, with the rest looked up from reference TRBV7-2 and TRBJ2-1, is GAGVSQSPSNKVTEKGKDVELRCDPISGHTALYWYRQSLGQGLEFLIYFQGNSAPDKSGLPSDRFSAERTGGSVSTLTIQRTQQEDSAVYLCASSWLADFEQFFGPGTRLTVL.

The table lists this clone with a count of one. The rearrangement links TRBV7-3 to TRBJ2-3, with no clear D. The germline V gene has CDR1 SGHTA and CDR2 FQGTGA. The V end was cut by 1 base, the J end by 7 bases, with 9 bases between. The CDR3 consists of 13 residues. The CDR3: CASSLNSPNTQYF. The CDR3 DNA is TGTGCCAGCAGCTTAAATTCCCCTAATACGCAGTATTTT.

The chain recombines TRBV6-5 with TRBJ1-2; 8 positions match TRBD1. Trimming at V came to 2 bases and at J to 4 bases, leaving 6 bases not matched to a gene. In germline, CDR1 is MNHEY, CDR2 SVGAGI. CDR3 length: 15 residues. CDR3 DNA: TGTGCCAGCAGTTACGGGCCAGGGGGCGGCTATGGCTACACCTTC. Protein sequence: CASSYGPGGGYGYTF.

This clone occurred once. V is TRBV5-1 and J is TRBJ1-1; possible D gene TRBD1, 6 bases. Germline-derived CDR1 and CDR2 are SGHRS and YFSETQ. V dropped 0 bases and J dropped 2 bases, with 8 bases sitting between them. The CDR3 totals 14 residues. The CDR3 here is CASSLAGGNTEAFF. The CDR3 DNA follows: TGCGCCAGCAGCTTGGCGGGGGGCAACACTGAAGCTTTCTTT.

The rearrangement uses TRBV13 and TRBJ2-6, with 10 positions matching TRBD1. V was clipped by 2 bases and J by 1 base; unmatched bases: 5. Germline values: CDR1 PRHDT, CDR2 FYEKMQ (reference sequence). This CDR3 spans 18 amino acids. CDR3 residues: CASSLRTGGNSGANVLTF. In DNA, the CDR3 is TGTGCCAGCAGCTTACGGACAGGGGGTAATTCTGGGGCCAACGTCCTGACTTTC. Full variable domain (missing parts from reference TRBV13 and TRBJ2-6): AAGVIQSPRHLIKEKRETATLKCYPIPRHDTVYWYQQGPGQDPQFLISFYEKMQSDKGSIPDRFSAQQFSDYHSELNMSSLELGDSALYFCASSLRTGGNSGANVLTFGAGSRLTVL.

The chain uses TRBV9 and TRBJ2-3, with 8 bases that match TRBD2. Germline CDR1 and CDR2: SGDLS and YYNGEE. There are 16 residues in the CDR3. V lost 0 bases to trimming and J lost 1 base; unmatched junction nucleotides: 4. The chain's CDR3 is CASSVVPAGGTDTQYF. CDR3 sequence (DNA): TGTGCCAGCAGCGTAGTTCCAGCGGGGGGCACAGATACGCAGTATTTT.

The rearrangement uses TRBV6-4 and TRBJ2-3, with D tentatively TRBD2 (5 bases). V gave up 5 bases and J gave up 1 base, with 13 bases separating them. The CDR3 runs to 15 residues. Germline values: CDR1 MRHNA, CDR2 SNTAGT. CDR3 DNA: TGTGCCAGCAGTCACGAGGCGGGCGGCACAGATACGCAGTATTTT. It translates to CASSHEAGGTDTQYF.

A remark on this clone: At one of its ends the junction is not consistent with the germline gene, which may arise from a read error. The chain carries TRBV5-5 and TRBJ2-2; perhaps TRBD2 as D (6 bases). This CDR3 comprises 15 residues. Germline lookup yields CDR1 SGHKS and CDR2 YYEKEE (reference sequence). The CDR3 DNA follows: TGTGCCAGCTGCTTAGCGGTTTCGAACACCGGGGAGCTGTTTTTT. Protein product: CASCLAVSNTGELFF.

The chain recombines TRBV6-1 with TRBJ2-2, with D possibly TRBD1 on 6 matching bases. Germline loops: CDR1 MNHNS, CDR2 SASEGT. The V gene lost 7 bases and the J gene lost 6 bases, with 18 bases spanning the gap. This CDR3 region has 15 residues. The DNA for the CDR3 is TGTGCCAGCACCACCGATTTTGGGGGCTCCGGGGAGCTGTTTTTT. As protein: CASTTDFGGSGELFF.

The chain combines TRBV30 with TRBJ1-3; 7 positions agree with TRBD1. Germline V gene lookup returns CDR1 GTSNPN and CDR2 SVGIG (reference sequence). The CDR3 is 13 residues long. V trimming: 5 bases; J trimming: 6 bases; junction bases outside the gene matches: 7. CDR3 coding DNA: TGTGCCTGGGAGACACAGGGGACAAACACCATATATTTT. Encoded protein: CAWETQGTNTIYF.

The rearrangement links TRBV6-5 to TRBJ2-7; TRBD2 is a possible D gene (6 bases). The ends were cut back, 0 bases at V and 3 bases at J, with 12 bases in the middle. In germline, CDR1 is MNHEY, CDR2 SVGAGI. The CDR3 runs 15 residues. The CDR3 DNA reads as TGTGCCAGCAGTTACTCGAGTGGGGGAGGCTACGAGCAGTACTTC. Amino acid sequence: CASSYSSGGGYEQYF.

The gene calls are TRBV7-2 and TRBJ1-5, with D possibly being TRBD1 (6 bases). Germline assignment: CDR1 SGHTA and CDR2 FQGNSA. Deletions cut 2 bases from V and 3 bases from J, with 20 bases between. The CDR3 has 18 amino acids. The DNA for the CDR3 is TGTGCCAGCAGCTTAACCGGGACAATTAGTTTGGACAATCAGCCCCAGCATTTT. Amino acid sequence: CASSLTGTISLDNQPQHF.

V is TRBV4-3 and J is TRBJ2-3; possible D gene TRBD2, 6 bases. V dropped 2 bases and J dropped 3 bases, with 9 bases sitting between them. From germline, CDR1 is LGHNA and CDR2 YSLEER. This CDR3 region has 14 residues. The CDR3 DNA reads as TGCGCCAGCAGCCAAAACGGGGGAACAGATACGCAGTATTTT. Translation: CASSQNGGTDTQYF.

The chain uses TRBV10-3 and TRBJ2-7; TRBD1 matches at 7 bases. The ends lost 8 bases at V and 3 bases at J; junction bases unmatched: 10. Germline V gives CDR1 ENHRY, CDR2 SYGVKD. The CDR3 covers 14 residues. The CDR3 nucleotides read TGTGCCATCTCCCTACAGACAGGGAGCTACGAGCAGTACTTC. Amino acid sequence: CAISLQTGSYEQYF.

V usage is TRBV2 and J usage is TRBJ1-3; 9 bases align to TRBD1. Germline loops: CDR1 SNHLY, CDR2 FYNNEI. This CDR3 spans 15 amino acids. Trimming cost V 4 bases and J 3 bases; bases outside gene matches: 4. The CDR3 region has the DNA TGTGCCAGCAGTGGGGGGACAGGGTTTGGAAACACCATATATTTT. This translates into CASSGGTGFGNTIYF.

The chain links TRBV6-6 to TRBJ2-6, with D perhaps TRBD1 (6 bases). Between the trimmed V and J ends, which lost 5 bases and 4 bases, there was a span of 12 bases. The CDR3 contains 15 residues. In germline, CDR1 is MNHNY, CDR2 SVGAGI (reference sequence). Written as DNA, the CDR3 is TGTGCCAGCAGTGGCAGGGGTGCCGGGGCCAACGTCCTGACTTTC. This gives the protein CASSGRGAGANVLTF.